The sequence of this TCR beta chain was determined in a study of PD-1 blockade in classical Hodgkin lymphoma. Study-wide background: With a 2-week interval, patients received intravenous nivolumab at 3 mg/kg. Study findings and constraints: CD8+ TCR diversity did not rise significantly by C4D1, unlike CD4+.

There was relapse after autologous stem cell transplantation in every patient, and there was variation in brentuximab vedotin exposure. Each best response was a complete response, a partial response or progressive disease. As concerns this clone: Antigen unknown.

Clones were sequenced by immunoSEQ multiplex PCR, and TCRdb holds only the in-frame ones, with some missing. Among some 38,000 clones, about three quarters were seen once, and the ten largest hold approximately 11%. The sequenced sample was peripheral blood mononuclear cells (PBMCs), obtained at baseline. This receptor was taken from a human donor with classical Hodgkin lymphoma.

CDR3 region: CSASGVGEQFF. CDR3 nucleotide sequence: TGCAGTGCTTCGGGCGTGGGAGAGCAGTTCTTC. This sequence joins TRBV20-1 and TRBJ2-1; no reliable D call. Germline lookup yields CDR1 DFQATT and CDR2 SNEGSKA (reference sequence). Trimming shortened V by 5 bases and J by 10 bases, and 12 bases separated the two germline ends. This CDR3 region has 11 residues.